This T cell receptor (beta chain) was captured in a study of T cells in localized non-small cell lung cancer (dated by TCRdb to 2020 to 2022). Background on the whole study: The study examined T cell repertoires in approximately 240 patients with early-stage NSCLC and compared tumors with uninvolved tumor-adjacent lungs. The cohort comprised 200 to 300 treatment-naïve NSCLC patients with resected, localized lung tumors. The mean age of the NSCLC patients was less than 70 years, with about 120 men and nearly 110 women. Results and caveats for the whole study, not just this receptor: Because multi-region tumor sequencing was not performed, intratumor heterogeneity could not be ruled out. Uninvolved tumor-adjacent lung showed the highest T cell clonality, higher than tumor, which suggests more focused antigenic responses in the uninvolved tumor-adjacent lung. A median of approximately 55 of the top 100 tumor clones were detected in paired uninvolved adjacent lung, and 28 of these tumor clones were also found among the top 100 clones of the paired uninvolved adjacent lung. Higher T cell density in blood was associated with longer overall survival, whereas higher clonality in adjacent lung was associated with shorter survival. Since the design was exploratory, TCR variables were selected using unadjusted p-values with no false-discovery rate correction.

From a lookup of the germline V gene (reference sequence), CDR1 and CDR2 are GTSNPN and SVGIG. V is cut by 1 base and J by 0 bases, and the space between the germline ends is 11 bases. The CDR3 holds 15 amino acids from the cysteine to the phenylalanine. The CDR3 DNA has 45 bases and is translated from base 1. At diagnosis, peripheral blood, uninvolved tumor-adjacent lung and tumor were collected and stored as a combination of fresh-frozen and FFPE material. For TCR repertoire profiling, blood samples were analyzed in the form of peripheral blood mononuclear cells. TCR beta CDR3 regions were sequenced from DNA using the immunoSEQ Assay. In the authors' own workflow: To compute T cell density, TCR beta template counts were normalized to usable DNA, which was estimated by amplifying housekeeping genes. The preseqR package was used to estimate richness by extrapolating to 400,000 templates for PBMC samples and to 120,000 templates for tissue samples. Clonality was defined by subtracting Pielou's evenness from one. Tissue-enriched TCRs were identified through differential abundance testing performed on productive amino-acid clonotypes, with a minimum total count of 5 and an alpha of 0.1. The Jaccard Index and the Morisita Overlap Index were used to measure repertoire overlap between compartments. GLIPH clustered TCR beta CDR3s with public tetramer-defined viral CDR3s; viral motifs required at least three viral sequences plus V-gene enrichment. Held by TCRdb, this immuneACCESS table contains in-frame sequences only and omits some clones. Under half of the omission traces to an unresolved V gene where checked; the cause of the rest is unknown. Clonal size and the V and J genes are those of that table, whereas D and trimming came from the DNA. In all, the sample holds around 25,000 clones, and around nine tenths of those were seen once. The top ten hold 11% to 15% of the sample.

Details on this clone: Which antigen it targets is not known. No much larger clone exists at a distance of one base, and base qualities are not known.

The sample was peripheral blood, taken before any cancer treatment. The sequence derives from a female donor aged 60 or older with stage I lung adenocarcinoma. The chain couples TRBV30 to TRBJ2-3; the D gene remains uncertain. The DNA is TGTGCCTGGAGTGCTAACTTTCTGAGCACAGATACGCAGTATTTT. The encoded protein is CAWSANFLSTDTQYF.